The clone carrying this T cell receptor (beta chain) was picked up one time. Its target is not known. The entry originates in a study of shared clonotypes between healthy human individuals. From germline, CDR1 is LNHDA and CDR2 SQIVND (reference sequence). Trimming took off 1 base at V and 2 bases at J, with 15 bases between the two ends. The CDR3 totals 17 residues. Study-level points and caveats: Sharing across four donors was highest in naive CD4 (roughly 5%) and lowest in memory CD8 (around 0.4%). Although depth was large, rarefaction showed that sequencing of the sorted subsets was incomplete.

Produced via immunoSEQ multiplex PCR; TCRdb's table is partial and in-frame only. In the table there are around 600,000 clones, about 96% of which are singletons. The sample was naive CD4+ T cells sorted from blood. Subset of the sample: CD45RA+ positively selected. V is TRBV19 and J is TRBJ2-1; either TRBD1 or TRBD2 may supply D (6 bases each). This receptor was identified in a woman aged 30 to 39 in good health. CDR3 sequence reads: CASSIGIGGSPYNEQFF. For the CDR3, the DNA is TGTGCCAGTAGTATAGGTATAGGGGGGAGTCCCTACAATGAGCAGTTCTTC.